This paragraph covers one T cell receptor beta chain sequence. Antigen specificity is unknown. This may stem from a read error, because a much larger clone lies one nucleotide away. Each CDR3 protein gets one entry after TCRdb re-called the reads with MiXCR. The data show hundreds of thousands of distinct CDR3 sequences, approximately 32% seen once. This record belongs to a study of T cell repertoires in cytomegalovirus infection. Study as a whole: Public TCR beta signatures were indicative of both CMV infection and a matching HLA type.

Study-wide results and caveats: Pooled public TCR beta family frequency picked out CMV carriers with the relevant HLA.

Sequencing was done on a sample of PBMCs. The clonotype was recovered from a human donor in good health (CMV status not recorded). Some clones in this sample may be carry-over from other donors' samples.

The CDR3 bases are TGTGCCAGCAGCCAAGACAGGGGGCATAACACCGGGGAGCTGTTTTTT. This gives the protein CASSQDRGHNTGELFF. The chain has TRBV7-9 and TRBJ2-2; TRBD1 matches at 10 bases. Germline-derived CDR1 and CDR2 are SEHNR and FQNEAQ (reference sequence). This CDR3 has 16 residues. J gave up 2 bases and V 5 bases, and 5 bases lay outside the gene matches.